These 19 T cell receptor beta chains came from one sample sequenced in a study of neurological immune-mediated disorders. TCRdb called the 5' RACE reads again in MiXCR, with one record for every CDR3 protein. Among tens of thousands of distinct CDR3 sequences, roughly 15% were seen once, and the ten largest hold 6.5% to 8%. Sample: PBMCs. The receptors were gathered from a woman between 45 and 65 years old in good health.

This clonotype was recorded many times. The rearrangement joins TRBV5-1 to TRBJ2-7; 7 nucleotides align to TRBD2. Unmatched junction bases numbered 1, after V lost 0 bases and J lost 4 bases. The CDR3 has 13 amino acids. Germline V CDR1 and CDR2: SGHRS, YFSETQ. CDR3 in DNA: TGCGCCAGCAGCTTGGAGGGACTATACGAGCAGTACTTC. The encoded protein is CASSLEGLYEQYF.

At least ten counts were recorded for this clonotype. The chain recombines TRBV6-5 with TRBJ2-3, with D uncertain. This CDR3 comprises 12 residues. V dropped 6 bases and J dropped 0 bases, with 4 bases sitting between them. Germline assignment: CDR1 MNHEY and CDR2 SVGAGI. The CDR3 reads CASRASTDTQYF. DNA of the CDR3: TGTGCCAGCAGAGCTAGCACAGATACGCAGTATTTT.

The sample holds many counts of this clonotype. J is TRBJ1-2 and V is TRBV20-1; 12 bases agree with TRBD1. Unmatched junction bases numbered 5, after V lost 4 bases and J lost 5 bases. Germline CDR1 reads DFQATT; CDR2 reads SNEGSKA (reference sequence). This CDR3 has 14 residues. The CDR3 nucleotides read TGCAGTGCTACAGGGACAGGGGGCGCTTATGGCTACACCTTC. Translation: CSATGTGGAYGYTF.

In this sample, this clonotype turned up many times. The chain combines TRBV7-9 with TRBJ1-2, with 8 bases fitting TRBD1. Losses at the gene ends were 5 bases for V and 8 bases for J; bases not matched to a gene: 7. The CDR3 is 13 amino acids. The V gene's germline CDR1 is SEHNR and CDR2 FQNEAQ (reference sequence). CDR3 bases: TGTGCCAGCAGCCCGCAGGGGGCGCTCGGCTACACCTTC. It codes for CASSPQGALGYTF.

V gene TRBV5-1 combines with J gene TRBJ1-2; D is unclear. Trimming left V 0 bases short and J 0 bases short, with 12 bases between. Germline CDR1 reads SGHRS; CDR2 reads YFSETQ. The CDR3 runs 16 residues. The CDR3 region has the DNA TGCGCCAGCAGCTTGGGAGGTGGATCGACTAACTATGGCTACACCTTC. Translation gives CASSLGGGSTNYGYTF.

The table lists this clonotype with many counts. This chain joins TRBV3-1 and TRBJ2-7; unclear D gene. This CDR3 is built from 13 residues. V lost 4 bases to trimming and J lost 4 bases, with 11 bases between them. The V gene's germline CDR1 is LGHDT and CDR2 YNNKEL (reference sequence). The CDR3 region has the DNA TGTGCCAGCAGCCCGGGTCTCCTGTACGAGCAGTACTTC. Translating it yields CASSPGLLYEQYF.

The table lists this clonotype with many counts. J is TRBJ1-1 and V is TRBV20-1, with D perhaps matching TRBD1 (5 bases). With 3 bases removed from V and 4 bases from J, the gap between germline ends came to 12 bases. Looked up from germline, CDR1 is DFQATT and CDR2 is SNEGSKA (reference sequence). CDR3 length equals 13 residues. CDR3 sequence: CSARTAGGTEAFF. As DNA, the CDR3 is TGCAGTGCTAGGACGGCGGGGGGCACTGAAGCTTTCTTT.

For this clonotype: Germline and junction disagree at one end, which may indicate a read error. This sequence joins TRBV28 and TRBJ1-1; 7 bases fit TRBD1. There are 14 residues in the CDR3. Germline CDR1 is MDHEN and CDR2 is SYDVKM. For the CDR3, the DNA is TGCGCCAGCAGTATCGGGACAGAGAACACTGAATCTTTCTTT. Amino acids: CASSIGTENTESFF.

This clonotype was seen many times. The gene calls are TRBV5-1 and TRBJ1-1; D remains ambiguous. Germline V gives CDR1 SGHRS, CDR2 YFSETQ. The CDR3 runs to 14 residues. The germline V and J ends were trimmed by 3 bases and 1 base, with 10 bases remaining between them. The CDR3 loop is CASSSRLGNTEAFF. CDR3 sequence (DNA): TGCGCCAGCAGCTCAAGGCTGGGGAACACTGAAGCTTTCTTT.

The chain employs TRBV5-1 and TRBJ1-5; D is uncertain. Germline V CDR1 and CDR2: SGHRS, YFSETQ. The germline V and J ends were trimmed by 5 bases and 5 bases, with 11 bases remaining between them. The CDR3 is 13 residues long. The CDR3 region has the DNA TGCGCCAGCAGGTCCGAGGTCGATCAGCCCCAGCATTTT. Encoded protein: CASRSEVDQPQHF.

This clonotype came up many times. V gene TRBV5-1 combines with J gene TRBJ2-6; the D is unclear. This CDR3 is 15 amino acids long. Germline CDR1 is SGHRS and CDR2 is YFSETQ. The V end was cut by 5 bases, the J end by 0 bases, with 9 bases between. The CDR3 reads CASRSNPSGANVLTF. In DNA form, the CDR3 reads TGCGCCAGCAGATCGAACCCCTCTGGGGCCAACGTCCTGACTTTC.

CDR3 protein: CASSGRRSGELFF. CDR3 nucleotide sequence: TGTGCCAGCAGCGGCCGTCGGTCCGGGGAGCTGTTTTTT. The chain links TRBV6-1 to TRBJ2-2; the D is unclear. The ends were cut back, 6 bases at V and 6 bases at J, with 11 bases in the middle. The CDR3 length is 13 residues. Germline V gene sequence: CDR1 MNHNS, CDR2 SASEGT.

This clonotype was detected ten times or more. The chain couples TRBV28 to TRBJ2-1; the D gene is possibly TRBD1 (7 bases). The CDR3 totals 17 residues. Trimming took 3 bases from V and 5 from J, leaving 20 bases between them. Looked up from germline, CDR1 is MDHEN and CDR2 is SYDVKM. The CDR3 DNA is TGTGCCAGCAGTTTCCAGCTGACTAGACAGGGCAACAATGAGCAGTTCTTC. This gives the protein CASSFQLTRQGNNEQFF.

This clonotype was picked up many times. The V gene is TRBV29-1, the J gene TRBJ1-4; D ambiguous. Trimming stripped 3 bases from V and 5 bases from J, with 10 bases between. Germline CDR1 reads SQVTM; CDR2 reads ANQGSEA. The CDR3 length is 13 residues. The CDR3 here is CSVDTGVNEKLFF. The CDR3 DNA is TGCAGCGTTGACACCGGTGTGAATGAAAAACTGTTTTTT.

The chain carries TRBV7-2 and TRBJ1-5; TRBD1 matches at 8 bases. Germline values: CDR1 SGHTA, CDR2 FQGNSA. J was trimmed by 3 bases and V by 5 bases; bases with no gene match: 9. This CDR3 is 16 amino acids long. Here the CDR3 reads CASSPDGTGSNQPQHF. The CDR3 DNA reads as TGTGCCAGCAGCCCGGACGGGACAGGCTCCAATCAGCCCCAGCATTTT.

V gene TRBV27 combines with J gene TRBJ1-5; TRBD1 agrees at 7 bases. J gave up 2 bases and V 5 bases, and 12 bases lay outside the gene matches. This CDR3 is built from 17 residues. CDR1 is MNHEY and CDR2 is SMNVEV in the germline V gene (reference sequence). CDR3 sequence reads: CASSIGGQTLRNQPQHF. The CDR3 DNA sequence: TGTGCCAGCAGTATAGGGGGACAGACCCTGCGCAATCAGCCCCAGCATTTT.

The V and J genes are TRBV7-9 and TRBJ2-5; weak D call: TRBD2 (6 bases). Trimming stripped 7 bases from V and 2 bases from J, with 17 bases between. This CDR3 is built from 15 residues. Looked up from germline, CDR1 is SEHNR and CDR2 is FQNEAQ (reference sequence). CDR3 in DNA: TGTGCCAGCACACCCGCCCTGGGACTTCAAGAGACCCAGTACTTC. Translated, it gives CASTPALGLQETQYF. The variable domain in full, with the rest retrieved from reference TRBV7-9 and TRBJ2-5, is DTGVSQNPRHKITKRGQNVTFRCDPISEHNRLYWYRQTLGQGPEFLTYFQNEAQLEKSRLLSDRFSAERPKGSFSTLEIQRTEQGDSAMYLCASTPALGLQETQYFGPGTRLLVL.

Ten or more counts support this clonotype. The chain joins TRBV10-3 to TRBJ2-3; 12 bases align to TRBD2. CDR1 and CDR2 from the germline V gene are ENHRY and SYGVKD. J gave up 2 bases and V 3 bases, and 6 bases lay outside the gene matches. The length of the CDR3 is 17 residues. The DNA for the CDR3 is TGTGCCATCAGTGACCCGTGGACTAGCGGGGACACAGATACGCAGTATTTT. This sequence encodes CAISDPWTSGDTDTQYF.

This clonotype was recorded many times. This chain uses TRBV29-1 with TRBJ1-1; D gene unclear. The CDR3 consists of 13 residues. Germline V CDR1 and CDR2: SQVTM, ANQGSEA. The V and J ends lost 6 bases and 0 bases respectively, with 11 bases between them. CDR3 in DNA: TGCAGCGTCCGATACGGTGTGAACACTGAAGCTTTCTTT. The encoded protein is CSVRYGVNTEAFF.